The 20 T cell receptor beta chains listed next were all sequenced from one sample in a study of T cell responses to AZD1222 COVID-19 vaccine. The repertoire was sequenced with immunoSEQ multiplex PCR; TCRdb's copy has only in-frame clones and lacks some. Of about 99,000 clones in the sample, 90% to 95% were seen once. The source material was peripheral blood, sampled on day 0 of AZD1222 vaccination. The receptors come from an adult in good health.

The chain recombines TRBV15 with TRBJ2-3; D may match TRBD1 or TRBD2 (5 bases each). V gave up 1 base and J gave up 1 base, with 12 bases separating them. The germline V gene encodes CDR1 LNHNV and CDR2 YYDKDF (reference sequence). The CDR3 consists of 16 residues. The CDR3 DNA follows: TGTGCCACCAGCAGAGTTTGGGGGACCCGCACAGATACGCAGTATTTT. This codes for CATSRVWGTRTDTQYF.

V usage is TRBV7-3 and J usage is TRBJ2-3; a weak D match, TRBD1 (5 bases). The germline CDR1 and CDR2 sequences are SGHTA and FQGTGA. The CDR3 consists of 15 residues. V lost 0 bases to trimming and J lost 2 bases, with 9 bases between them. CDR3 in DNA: TGTGCCAGCAGCTTAACACCAGGGCCCACAGATACGCAGTATTTT. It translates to CASSLTPGPTDTQYF.

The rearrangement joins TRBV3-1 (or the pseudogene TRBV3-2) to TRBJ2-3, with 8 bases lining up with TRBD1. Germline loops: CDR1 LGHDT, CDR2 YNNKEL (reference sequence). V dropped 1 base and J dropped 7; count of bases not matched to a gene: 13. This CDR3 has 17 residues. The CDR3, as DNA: TGTGCCAGCAGCCAAGTGGGGGCGACAGGGGCCCCCTATACGCAGTATTTT. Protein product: CASSQVGATGAPYTQYF.

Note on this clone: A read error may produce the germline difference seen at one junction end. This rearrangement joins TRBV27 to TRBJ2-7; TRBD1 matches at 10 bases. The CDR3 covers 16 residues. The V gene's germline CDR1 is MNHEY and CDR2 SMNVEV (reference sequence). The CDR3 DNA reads TGTGCCAGCAGTTTCAGTTCCGGTGTGGGGACAGGGGTCTGGGACTTC. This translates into CASSFSSGVGTGVWDF.

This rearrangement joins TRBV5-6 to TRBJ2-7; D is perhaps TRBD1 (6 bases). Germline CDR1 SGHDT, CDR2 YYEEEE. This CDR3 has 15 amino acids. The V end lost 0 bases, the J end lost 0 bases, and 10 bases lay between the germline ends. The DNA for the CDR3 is TGTGCCAGCAGCTTGGGACAGGTGGTCTCCTACGAGCAGTACTTC. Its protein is CASSLGQVVSYEQYF.

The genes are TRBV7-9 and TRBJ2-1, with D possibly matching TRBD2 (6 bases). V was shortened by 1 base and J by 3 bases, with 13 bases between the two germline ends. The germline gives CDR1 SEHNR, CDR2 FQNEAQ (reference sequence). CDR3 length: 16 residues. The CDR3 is CASSLVAEPYYNEQFF. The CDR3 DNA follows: TGTGCCAGCAGCTTAGTAGCGGAGCCTTACTACAATGAGCAGTTCTTC.

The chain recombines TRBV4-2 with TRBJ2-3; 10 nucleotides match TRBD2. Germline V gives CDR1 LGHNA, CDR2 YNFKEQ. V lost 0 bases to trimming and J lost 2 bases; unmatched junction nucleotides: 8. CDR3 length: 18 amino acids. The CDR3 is CASSQDPLAGAPTDTQYF. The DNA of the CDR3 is TGTGCCAGCAGCCAAGACCCGCTAGCGGGGGCCCCCACAGATACGCAGTATTTT.

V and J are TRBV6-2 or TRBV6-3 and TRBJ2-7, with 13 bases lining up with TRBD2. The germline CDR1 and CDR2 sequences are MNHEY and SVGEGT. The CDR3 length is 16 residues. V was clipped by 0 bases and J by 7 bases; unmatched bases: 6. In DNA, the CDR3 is TGTGCCAGCAGTTACTCGCCGGGACTAGCGGGATCAGAGCAGTACTTC. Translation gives CASSYSPGLAGSEQYF.

The CDR3 loop reads CASSSDRGTEAFF. The CDR3 DNA reads as TGTGCCAGCAGTTCAGACAGGGGCACTGAAGCTTTCTTT. The rearrangement joins TRBV28 to TRBJ1-1; 8 bases are shared with TRBD1. With V trimmed by 4 bases and J by 4 bases, 2 bases remained unmatched. Germline V gives CDR1 MDHEN, CDR2 SYDVKM. The CDR3 has 13 residues.

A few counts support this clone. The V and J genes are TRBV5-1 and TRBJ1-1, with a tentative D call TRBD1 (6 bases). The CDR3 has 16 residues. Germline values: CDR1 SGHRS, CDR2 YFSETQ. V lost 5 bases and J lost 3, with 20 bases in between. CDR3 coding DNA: TGCGCCAGCAGACCATCGGGGGGCGAATGGGACACTGAAGCTTTCTTT. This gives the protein CASRPSGGEWDTEAFF.

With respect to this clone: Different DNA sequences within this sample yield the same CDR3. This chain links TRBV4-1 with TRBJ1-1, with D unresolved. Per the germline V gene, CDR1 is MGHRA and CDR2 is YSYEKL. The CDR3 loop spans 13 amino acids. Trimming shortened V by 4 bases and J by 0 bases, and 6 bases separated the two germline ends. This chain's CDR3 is CASSPQLNTEAFF. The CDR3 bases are TGCGCCAGCAGCCCCCAATTGAACACTGAAGCTTTCTTT.

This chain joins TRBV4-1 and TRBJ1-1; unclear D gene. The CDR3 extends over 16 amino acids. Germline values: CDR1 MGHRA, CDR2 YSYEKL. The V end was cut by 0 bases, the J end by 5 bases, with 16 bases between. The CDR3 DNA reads TGCGCCAGCAGCCAAGAAATGGCGTCTATCCCAACTGAAGCTTTCTTT. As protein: CASSQEMASIPTEAFF.

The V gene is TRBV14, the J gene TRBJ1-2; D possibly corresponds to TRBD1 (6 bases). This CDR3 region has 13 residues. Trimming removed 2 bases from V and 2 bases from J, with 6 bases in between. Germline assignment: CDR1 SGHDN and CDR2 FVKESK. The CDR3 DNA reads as TGTGCCAGCAGCCAAACAGGGAACTATGGCTACACCTTC. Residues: CASSQTGNYGYTF.

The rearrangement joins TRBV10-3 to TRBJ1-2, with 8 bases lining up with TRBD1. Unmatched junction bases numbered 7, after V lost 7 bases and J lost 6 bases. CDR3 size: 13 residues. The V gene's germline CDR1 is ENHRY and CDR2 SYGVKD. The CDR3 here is CAITGETGDGYTF. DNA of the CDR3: TGTGCCATCACCGGAGAGACAGGGGATGGCTACACCTTC.

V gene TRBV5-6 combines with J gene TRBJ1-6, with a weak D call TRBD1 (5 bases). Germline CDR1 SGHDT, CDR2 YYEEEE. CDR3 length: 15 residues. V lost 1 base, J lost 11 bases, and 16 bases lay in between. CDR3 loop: CASSLITTDSPPLHF. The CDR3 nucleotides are TGTGCCAGCAGCTTGATCACGACAGATTCCCCACCCCTCCACTTT.

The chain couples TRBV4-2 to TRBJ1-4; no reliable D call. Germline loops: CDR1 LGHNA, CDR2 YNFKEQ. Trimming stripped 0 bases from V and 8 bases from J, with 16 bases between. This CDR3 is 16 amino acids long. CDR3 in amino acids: CASSQEGFSPGEKLFF. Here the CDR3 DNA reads TGTGCCAGCAGCCAAGAAGGGTTCTCCCCGGGGGAAAAACTGTTTTTT.

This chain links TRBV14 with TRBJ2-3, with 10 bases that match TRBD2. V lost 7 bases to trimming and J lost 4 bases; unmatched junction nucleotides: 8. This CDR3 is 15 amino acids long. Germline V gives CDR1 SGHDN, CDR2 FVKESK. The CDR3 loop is CASNKAGGRADTQYF. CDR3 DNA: TGTGCCAGCAACAAAGCGGGGGGGCGGGCAGATACGCAGTATTTT. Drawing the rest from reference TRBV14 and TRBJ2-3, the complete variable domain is EAGVTQFPSHSVIEKGQTVTLRCDPISGHDNLYWYRRVMGKEIKFLLHFVKESKQDESGMPNNRFLAERTGGTYSTLKVQPAELEDSGVYFCASNKAGGRADTQYFGPGTRLTVL.

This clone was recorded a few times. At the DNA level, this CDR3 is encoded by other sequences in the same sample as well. The CDR3 region has the DNA TGTGCCACCACCCCCGGGGGCAGGGGCGGCACTGAAGCTTTCTTT. This encodes CATTPGGRGGTEAFF. The chain carries TRBV15 and TRBJ1-1, with a tentative D call TRBD1 (6 bases). CDR3 length: 15 residues. The germline CDR1 and CDR2 sequences are LNHNV and YYDKDF (reference sequence). V dropped 7 bases and J dropped 4 bases, with 19 bases sitting between them.

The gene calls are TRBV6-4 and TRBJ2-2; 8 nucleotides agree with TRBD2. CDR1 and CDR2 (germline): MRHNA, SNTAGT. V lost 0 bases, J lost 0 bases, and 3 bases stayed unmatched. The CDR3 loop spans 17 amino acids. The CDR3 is CASSDSAGGSNTGELFF. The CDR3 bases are TGTGCCAGCAGTGACTCGGCGGGGGGCTCGAACACCGGGGAGCTGTTTTTT.

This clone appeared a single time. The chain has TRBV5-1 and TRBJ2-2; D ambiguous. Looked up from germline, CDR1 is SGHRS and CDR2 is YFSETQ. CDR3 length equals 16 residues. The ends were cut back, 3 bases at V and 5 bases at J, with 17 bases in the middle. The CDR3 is CASSSRAGTGTGELFF. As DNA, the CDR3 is TGCGCCAGCAGCTCCCGAGCCGGCACCGGAACCGGGGAGCTGTTTTTT.